This T cell receptor beta chain comes out of a study of cytomegalovirus exposure and HLA in healthy donors. Study information: The approximately 120 validation repertoires, a later analysis reported, used the same platform as the 666 first-cohort repertoires. Study-wide results and caveats: Listed as cytomegalovirus-associated were roughly 180 TCR beta chains. Most TCR sequences were seen very rarely across donors, but some public TCRs occurred in many.

The assay was immunoSEQ multiplex PCR, and TCRdb's table has in-frame clones only and misses some. The sample has 150,000 to 200,000 clones, about 90% seen once. Details on this clone: The antigen is unknown.

This receptor was taken from a woman aged 18-29 years in good health and CMV-seropositive. The sequencing input was PBMCs.

CDR3 amino acids: CAWSPDRLDEKLFF. The CDR3 coding sequence is TGTGCCTGGAGTCCGGACAGGCTGGATGAAAAACTGTTTTTT. V gene TRBV30 combines with J gene TRBJ1-4; 7 nucleotides align to TRBD1. Trimming took 2 bases from V and 6 from J; bases not matched to a gene: 6. The CDR3 runs 14 residues. The germline V gene encodes CDR1 GTSNPN and CDR2 SVGIG (reference sequence).